This T cell receptor (beta chain) stems from a study of shared clonotypes between healthy human individuals. Here immunoSEQ multiplex PCR was the method, and the copy in TCRdb shows in-frame clones only, minus some. This sample has roughly 640,000 clones, with over 65% found just once. The CDR3 contains 12 residues. V shed 5 bases and J shed 1 base, with 5 bases lying between them. Germline CDR1 is KGHSH and CDR2 is LQKENI. Sequencing input: memory CD4+ T cells sorted from blood. As to subset: CD45RA-negative fraction. The chain recombines TRBV18 with TRBJ2-5, with D unresolved. The clonotype was recovered from a woman under 40 in good health. The CDR3 is CASSRSQETQYF. Here the CDR3 DNA reads TGTGCCAGCTCAAGGTCCCAAGAGACCCAGTACTTC.